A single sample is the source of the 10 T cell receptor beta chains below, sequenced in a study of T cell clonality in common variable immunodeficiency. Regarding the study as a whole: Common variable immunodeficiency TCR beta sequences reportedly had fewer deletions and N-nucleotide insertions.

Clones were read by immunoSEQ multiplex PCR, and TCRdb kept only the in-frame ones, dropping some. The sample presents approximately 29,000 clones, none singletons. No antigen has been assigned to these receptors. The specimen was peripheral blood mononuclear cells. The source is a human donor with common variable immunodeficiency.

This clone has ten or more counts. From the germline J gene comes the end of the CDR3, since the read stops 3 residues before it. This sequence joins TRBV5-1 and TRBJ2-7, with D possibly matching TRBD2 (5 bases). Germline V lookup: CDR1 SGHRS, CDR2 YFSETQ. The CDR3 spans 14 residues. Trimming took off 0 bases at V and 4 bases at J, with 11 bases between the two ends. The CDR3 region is CASSLASGAYEQYF. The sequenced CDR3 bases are TGCGCCAGCAGCTTGGCCAGCGGAGCTTACGAG.

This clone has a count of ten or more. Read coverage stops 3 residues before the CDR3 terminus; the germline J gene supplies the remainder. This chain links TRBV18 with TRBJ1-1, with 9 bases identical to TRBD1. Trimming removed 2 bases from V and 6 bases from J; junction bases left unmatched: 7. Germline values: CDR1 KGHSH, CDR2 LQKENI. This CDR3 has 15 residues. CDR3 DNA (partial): TGTGCCAGCTCACCAGGGACAGGGATAAAGGCTGAA. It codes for CASSPGTGIKAE. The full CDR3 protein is CASSPGTGIKAEAFF.

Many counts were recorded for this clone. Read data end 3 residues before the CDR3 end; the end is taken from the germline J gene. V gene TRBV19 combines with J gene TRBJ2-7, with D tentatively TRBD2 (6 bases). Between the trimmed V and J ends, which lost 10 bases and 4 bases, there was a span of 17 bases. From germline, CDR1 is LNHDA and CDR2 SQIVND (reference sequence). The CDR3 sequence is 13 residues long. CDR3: CATARGGLYEQYF. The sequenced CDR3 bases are TGTGCCACCGCCCGGGGCGGACTATACGAG.

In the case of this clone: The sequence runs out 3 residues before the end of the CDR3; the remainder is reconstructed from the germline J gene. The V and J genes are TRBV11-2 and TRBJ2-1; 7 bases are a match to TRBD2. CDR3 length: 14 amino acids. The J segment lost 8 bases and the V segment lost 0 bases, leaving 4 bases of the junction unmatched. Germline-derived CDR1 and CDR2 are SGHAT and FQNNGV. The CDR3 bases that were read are TGTGCCAGCAGCTTAGACCCCCGGGGGGATGAG. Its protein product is CASSLDPRGDE. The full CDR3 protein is CASSLDPRGDEQFF.

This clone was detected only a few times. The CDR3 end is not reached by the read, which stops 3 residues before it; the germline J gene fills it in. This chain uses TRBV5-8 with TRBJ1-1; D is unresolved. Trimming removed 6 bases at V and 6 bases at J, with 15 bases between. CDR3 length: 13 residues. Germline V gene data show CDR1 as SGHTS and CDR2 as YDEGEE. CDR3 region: CASKTQEVPEAFF. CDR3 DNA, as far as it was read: TGTGCCAGCAAAACTCAGGAGGTCCCTGAA.

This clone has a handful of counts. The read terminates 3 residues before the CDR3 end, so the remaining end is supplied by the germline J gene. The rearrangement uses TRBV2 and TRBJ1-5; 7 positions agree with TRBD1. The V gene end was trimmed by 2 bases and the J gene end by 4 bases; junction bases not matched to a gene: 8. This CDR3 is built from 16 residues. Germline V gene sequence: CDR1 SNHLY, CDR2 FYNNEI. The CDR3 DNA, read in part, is TGTGCCAGCAGTGAAATCAGGACAGGCCTGAATCAGCCC. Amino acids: CASSEIRTGLNQP. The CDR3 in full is CASSEIRTGLNQPQHF.

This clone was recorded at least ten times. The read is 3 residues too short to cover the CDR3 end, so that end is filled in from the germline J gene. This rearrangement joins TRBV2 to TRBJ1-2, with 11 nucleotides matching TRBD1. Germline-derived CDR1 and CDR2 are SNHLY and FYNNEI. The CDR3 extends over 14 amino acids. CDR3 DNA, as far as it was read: TGTGCCAGCAAGAGGACAGGGGGCCTTGGAGGC. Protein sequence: CASKRTGGLGG. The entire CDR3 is CASKRTGGLGGYTF. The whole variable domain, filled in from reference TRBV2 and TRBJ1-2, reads EPEVTQTPSHQVTQMGQEVILRCVPISNHLYFYWYRQILGQKVEFLVSFYNNEISEKSEIFDDQFSVERPDGSNFTLKIRSTKLEDSAMYFCASKRTGGLGGYTFGSGTRLTVV.

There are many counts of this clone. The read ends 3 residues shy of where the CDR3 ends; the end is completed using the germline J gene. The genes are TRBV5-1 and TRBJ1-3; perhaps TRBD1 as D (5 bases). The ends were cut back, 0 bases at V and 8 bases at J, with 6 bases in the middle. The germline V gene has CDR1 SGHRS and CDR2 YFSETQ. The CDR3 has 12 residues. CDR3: CASSLGGDTIYF. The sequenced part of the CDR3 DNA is TGCGCCAGCAGCTTGGGGGGCGACACC.

The CDR3 sequence is CASSRGQVQETQYF. Partial CDR3 DNA: TGTGCCAGCAGCAGAGGACAGGTCCAAGAGACC. The V gene is TRBV7-9, the J gene TRBJ2-5; 7 nucleotides agree with TRBD1. The read ends 3 residues early relative to the CDR3; the germline J gene fills the gap. J was trimmed by 1 base and V by 5 bases; bases with no gene match: 4. The CDR3 loop spans 14 amino acids. The germline gives CDR1 SEHNR, CDR2 FQNEAQ (reference sequence).

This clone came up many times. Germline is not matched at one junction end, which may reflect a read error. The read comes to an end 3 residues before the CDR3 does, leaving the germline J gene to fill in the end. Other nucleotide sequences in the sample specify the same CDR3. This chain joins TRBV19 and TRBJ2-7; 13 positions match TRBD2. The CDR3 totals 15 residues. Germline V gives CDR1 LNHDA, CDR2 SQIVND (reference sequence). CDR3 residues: CASSIGTSGTYEQYF. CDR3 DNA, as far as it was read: TGTGCCAGTAGCATAGGGACTAGCGGGACCTACGAG.